The 23 T cell receptor beta chains below all came from one sample that was sequenced in a study of T cells in Graves' hyperthyroidism and ophthalmopathy. Amplification yielded TCR beta CDR3 regions, with RNA transcripts as the source. HTBI primers were the set used in a first-round RT-PCR of the TCR CDR3. TCRdb reprocessed the multiplex PCR reads with MiXCR, giving one entry per CDR3 protein. Of about 160,000 distinct CDR3 sequences listed, about 9.4% are singletons. The specimen sequenced was blood. These receptors all stem from a young woman with Graves' hyperthyroidism that later progressed to Graves' ophthalmopathy.

The sample holds a few counts of this clonotype. Just one base apart from a much larger clone, this may be a read error. The rearrangement links TRBV11-1 to TRBJ1-2; 7 bases align to TRBD1. Germline CDR1 is SGHAT and CDR2 is FQDESV (reference sequence). V dropped 8 bases and J dropped 5; count of bases not matched to a gene: 8. The CDR3 is 13 residues long. The CDR3 is CASGSRDRYGYTF. In DNA, the CDR3 is TGTGCCAGCGGCAGCCGGGACAGATATGGCTACACCTTC.

This clonotype showed up just a few times. Given the absence of the conserved phenylalanine or tryptophan at the CDR3 end, a read error is likely. This chain uses TRBV7-9 with TRBJ1-3, with D possibly TRBD1 on 5 matching bases. The CDR3 totals 15 residues. Germline CDR1 SEHNR, CDR2 FQNEAQ (reference sequence). V was pared by 1 base and J by 0 bases, with 7 bases between. CDR3 region: CASSLGQISGNTIYL. DNA of the CDR3: TGTGCCAGCAGCTTAGGACAGATCTCTGGAAACACCATATATCTT.

The V call is TRBV27, the J call TRBJ1-2; a weak D match, TRBD1 (5 bases). The CDR3 length is 15 residues. The V gene lost 6 bases and the J gene lost 2 bases, with 16 bases spanning the gap. CDR1 is MNHEY and CDR2 is SMNVEV in the germline V gene (reference sequence). The CDR3 here is CASSLNMGRNYGYTF. In nucleotides, the CDR3 is TGTGCCAGCAGCCTAAATATGGGACGGAACTATGGCTACACCTTC.

The chain is built from TRBV7-3 and TRBJ1-1, with a possible D match to TRBD1 (6 bases). In germline, CDR1 is SGHTA, CDR2 FQGTGA. The CDR3 consists of 13 residues. V was clipped by 6 bases and J by 5 bases, with 13 bases between them. Here the CDR3 reads CASSMGGGTEAFF. DNA of the CDR3: TGTGCCAGCAGTATGGGGGGCGGGACTGAAGCTTTCTTT.

This chain connects TRBV29-1 to TRBJ1-3, with D unresolved. Germline CDR1 and CDR2: SQVTM and ANQGSEA. The ends were cut back, 5 bases at V and 0 bases at J, with 14 bases in the middle. CDR3 length: 15 residues. CDR3 residues: CSVSDGMNSGNTIYF. CDR3 nucleotides: TGCAGCGTTTCGGACGGGATGAACTCTGGAAACACCATATATTTT.

The V call is TRBV6-4, the J call TRBJ2-3; 9 nucleotides align to TRBD2. The germline V gene encodes CDR1 MRHNA and CDR2 SNTAGT. The CDR3 length is 16 residues. V was clipped by 3 bases and J by 1 base; unmatched bases: 5. This chain's CDR3 is CASSERAGGGTDTQYF. The CDR3 bases are TGTGCCAGCAGTGAACGAGCGGGGGGCGGCACAGATACGCAGTATTTT.

Ten or more counts support this clonotype. This rearrangement joins TRBV7-9 to TRBJ2-1; 9 bases line up with TRBD1. The length of the CDR3 is 15 residues. Germline V gene data show CDR1 as SEHNR and CDR2 as FQNEAQ (reference sequence). V shed 7 bases, J shed 4 bases, and the junction held 8 bases outside the gene matches. The CDR3 DNA sequence: TGTGCCAGCATCCAGACAGGGGGGAATTACAATGAGCAGTTCTTC. This translates into CASIQTGGNYNEQFF.

This clonotype has ten or more counts. The chain joins TRBV13 to TRBJ1-4; 9 bases fit TRBD1. From germline, CDR1 is PRHDT and CDR2 FYEKMQ (reference sequence). The CDR3 runs to 14 residues. Unmatched junction bases numbered 2, after V lost 2 bases and J lost 7 bases. Here the CDR3 reads CASSLNRGLEKLFF. The CDR3 coding sequence is TGTGCCAGCAGCTTAAACAGGGGGCTTGAAAAACTGTTTTTT.

This clonotype was counted many times. The chain uses TRBV7-9 and TRBJ1-5; no definite D call. Germline CDR1 reads SEHNR; CDR2 reads FQNEAQ (reference sequence). This CDR3 has 13 residues. Trimming shortened V by 2 bases and J by 6 bases, and 8 bases separated the two germline ends. The DNA for the CDR3 is TGTGCCAGCAGCTTACCAGGAGGTCAGCCCCAGCATTTT. Encoded protein: CASSLPGGQPQHF.

Points on this clonotype: This may come from a read error, since a much larger clone is one base off. This chain links TRBV5-5 with TRBJ1-1; D not resolved. V was trimmed by 0 bases and J by 4 bases, leaving 7 bases between them. Germline V gives CDR1 SGHKS, CDR2 YYEKEE (reference sequence). The CDR3 runs 13 residues. The CDR3 is CASSLVSSTEAFF. CDR3 nucleotides: TGTGCCAGCAGCTTGGTATCAAGCACTGAAGCTTTCTTT.

CDR3 bases: TGCAGTGCTAGAGATCTGCTCTCTGGGGCCAACGTCCTGACTTTC. Encoded protein: CSARDLLSGANVLTF. J is TRBJ2-6 and V is TRBV20-1; D remains ambiguous. CDR3 length equals 15 residues. CDR1 DFQATT and CDR2 SNEGSKA come from the germline V gene (reference sequence). V dropped 0 bases and J dropped 0 bases, with 6 bases sitting between them.

This clonotype was observed at least ten times. The chain links TRBV9 to TRBJ2-7; D possibly corresponds to TRBD2 (6 bases). The CDR3 consists of 15 residues. Trimming shortened V by 0 bases and J by 2 bases, and 12 bases separated the two germline ends. Germline V gives CDR1 SGDLS, CDR2 YYNGEE. The CDR3 region has the DNA TGTGCCAGCAGCGTAGACGCGGGATCAGCCTACGAGCAGTACTTC. Translated: CASSVDAGSAYEQYF.

The gene calls are TRBV5-1 and TRBJ1-2, with D tentatively TRBD1 (5 bases). CDR3 length: 16 amino acids. The germline gives CDR1 SGHRS, CDR2 YFSETQ. V gave up 0 bases and J gave up 2 bases, with 14 bases separating them. CDR3 in DNA: TGCGCCAGCAGCTTGGCCTCCGGGGGAGGGAACTATGGCTACACCTTC. Translation: CASSLASGGGNYGYTF.

This clonotype appeared many times. This chain joins TRBV11-2 and TRBJ1-2; TRBD1 agrees at 7 bases. The germline V gene encodes CDR1 SGHAT and CDR2 FQNNGV. Unmatched junction bases numbered 5, after V lost 3 bases and J lost 1 base. The CDR3 is 15 amino acids. This CDR3 is CASSFKGALNYGYTF. CDR3 sequence (DNA): TGTGCCAGCAGCTTCAAGGGGGCCCTTAACTATGGCTACACCTTC.

The chain is built from TRBV15 and TRBJ2-5; the D call may be TRBD1 or TRBD2 (5 bases each). The CDR3 runs 13 residues. The V end was cut by 6 bases, the J end by 2 bases, with 10 bases between. Germline CDR1 reads LNHNV; CDR2 reads YYDKDF (reference sequence). The DNA of the CDR3 is TGTGCCACCAGGGGGACCCCGCAAGAGACCCAGTACTTC. Its translation is CATRGTPQETQYF.

This clonotype was counted a few times. The gene calls are TRBV6-1 and TRBJ2-2, with D maybe TRBD1 (5 bases). This CDR3 is built from 13 residues. V was pared by 5 bases and J by 6 bases, with 10 bases between. The germline V gene encodes CDR1 MNHNS and CDR2 SASEGT. CDR3: CASSSQGSGELFF. DNA of the CDR3: TGTGCCAGCAGTAGTCAGGGTTCCGGGGAGCTGTTTTTT.

There are many counts of this clonotype. V and J are TRBV12-3 or TRBV12-4 and TRBJ1-2, with 8 bases lining up with TRBD1. This CDR3 contains 16 residues. After removal of 10 bases from V and 5 bases from J, the junction contained 18 bases not matched to a gene. In DNA, the CDR3 is TGTGCCACCCTCACCCAGGGGGCGAGAACTGGGTATGGCTACACCTTC. The encoded protein is CATLTQGARTGYGYTF.

This clonotype has a handful of counts. This sequence joins TRBV20-1 and TRBJ1-1; no reliable D call. This CDR3 is built from 12 residues. Looked up from germline, CDR1 is DFQATT and CDR2 is SNEGSKA (reference sequence). Between the trimmed V and J ends, which lost 6 bases and 8 bases, there was a span of 16 bases. CDR3 protein: CSAKRTLREAFF. DNA of the CDR3: TGCAGTGCCAAGCGGACCCTCCGGGAAGCTTTCTTT.

This clonotype was seen many times. CDR3 sequence reads: CASSPSAGVSYEQYF. In nucleotides, the CDR3 is TGTGCCAGCAGTCCCTCAGCGGGAGTATCCTACGAGCAGTACTTC. The chain combines TRBV2 with TRBJ2-7; 8 bases are a match to TRBD2. V lost 5 bases to trimming and J lost 1 base; unmatched junction nucleotides: 7. Germline CDR1 and CDR2: SNHLY and FYNNEI. The CDR3 runs 15 residues. Variable domain in full (rest from reference TRBV2 and TRBJ2-7): EPEVTQTPSHQVTQMGQEVILRCVPISNHLYFYWYRQILGQKVEFLVSFYNNEISEKSEIFDDQFSVERPDGSNFTLKIRSTKLEDSAMYFCASSPSAGVSYEQYFGPGTRLTVT.

In its sample, this clonotype was seen many times. The V gene is TRBV29-1, the J gene TRBJ1-1; D is ambiguous. The CDR3 contains 11 residues. From germline, CDR1 is SQVTM and CDR2 ANQGSEA. V shed 5 bases and J shed 0 bases, with 4 bases lying between them. The CDR3 sequence: CSVYMNTEAFF. The CDR3, as DNA: TGCAGCGTTTACATGAACACTGAAGCTTTCTTT.

This clonotype was detected ten times or more. The chain has TRBV18 and TRBJ2-1, with 10 positions matching TRBD2. V shed 0 bases, J shed 1 base, and the junction held 3 bases outside the gene matches. The germline V gene has CDR1 KGHSH and CDR2 LQKENI. CDR3 length equals 17 residues. This CDR3 is CASSPPTSGTSYNEQFF. CDR3 nucleotide sequence: TGTGCCAGCTCACCACCTACTAGCGGGACATCCTACAATGAGCAGTTCTTC. Full variable domain (outside the CDR3, taken from reference TRBV18 and TRBJ2-1): NAGVMQNPRHLVRRRGQEARLRCSPMKGHSHVYWYRQLPEEGLKFMVYLQKENIIDESGMPKERFSAEFPKEGPSILRIQQVVRGDSAAYFCASSPPTSGTSYNEQFFGPGTRLTVL.

This clonotype was picked up many times. The chain employs TRBV7-2 and TRBJ2-5; 7 nucleotides align to TRBD2. CDR1 and CDR2 from the germline V gene are SGHTA and FQGNSA. V lost 5 bases to trimming and J lost 5 bases; unmatched junction nucleotides: 11. The CDR3 is 15 amino acids. The CDR3 nucleotides read TGTGCCAGCAGCCTAAGACAAACTAGCGCCGAGACCCAGTACTTC. Translating it yields CASSLRQTSAETQYF.

This clonotype was counted ten times or more. V gene TRBV2 combines with J gene TRBJ1-2; 10 bases map to TRBD1. CDR1 is SNHLY, CDR2 FYNNEI, per germline. The CDR3 is 15 residues long. The V gene end was trimmed by 7 bases and the J gene end by 4 bases; junction bases not matched to a gene: 9. CDR3 sequence reads: CASKRTGGDFYGYTF. As DNA, the CDR3 is TGTGCCAGCAAACGGACAGGGGGGGATTTCTATGGCTACACCTTC. Full variable domain (rest looked up from reference TRBV2 and TRBJ1-2): EPEVTQTPSHQVTQMGQEVILRCVPISNHLYFYWYRQILGQKVEFLVSFYNNEISEKSEIFDDQFSVERPDGSNFTLKIRSTKLEDSAMYFCASKRTGGDFYGYTFGSGTRLTVV.